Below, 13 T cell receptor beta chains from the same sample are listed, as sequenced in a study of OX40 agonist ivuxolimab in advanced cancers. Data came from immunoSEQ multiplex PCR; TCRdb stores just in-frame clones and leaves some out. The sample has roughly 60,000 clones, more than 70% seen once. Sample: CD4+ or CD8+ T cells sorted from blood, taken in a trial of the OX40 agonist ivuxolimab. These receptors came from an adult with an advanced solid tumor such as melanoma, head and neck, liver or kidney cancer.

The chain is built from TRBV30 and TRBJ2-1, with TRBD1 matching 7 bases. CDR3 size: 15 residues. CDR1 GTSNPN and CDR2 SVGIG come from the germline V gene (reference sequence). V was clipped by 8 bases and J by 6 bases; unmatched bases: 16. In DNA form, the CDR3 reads TGTGCCAGTTCGATACAGGGGTCTATTAGCAATGAGCAGTTCTTC. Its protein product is CASSIQGSISNEQFF.

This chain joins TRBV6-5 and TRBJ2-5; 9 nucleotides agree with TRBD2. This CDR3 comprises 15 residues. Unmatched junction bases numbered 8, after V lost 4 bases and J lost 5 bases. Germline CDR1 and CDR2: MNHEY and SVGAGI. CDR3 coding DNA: TGTGCCAGCAGTTTTAGCGGGAGCGTAAGGGAGACCCAGTACTTC. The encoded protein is CASSFSGSVRETQYF.

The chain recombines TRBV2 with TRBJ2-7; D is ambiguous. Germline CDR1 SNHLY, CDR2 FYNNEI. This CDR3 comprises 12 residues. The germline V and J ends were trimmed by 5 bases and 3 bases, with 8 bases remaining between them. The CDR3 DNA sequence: TGTGCCAGCAGTCTACGAGTCTACGAGCAGTACTTC. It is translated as CASSLRVYEQYF.

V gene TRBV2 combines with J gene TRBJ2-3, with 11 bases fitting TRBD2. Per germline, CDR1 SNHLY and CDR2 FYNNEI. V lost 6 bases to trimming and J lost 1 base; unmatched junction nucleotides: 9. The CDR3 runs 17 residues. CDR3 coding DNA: TGTGCCAGCAGGAAACTAGCGGGGGATGAGGGCACAGATACGCAGTATTTT. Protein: CASRKLAGDEGTDTQYF. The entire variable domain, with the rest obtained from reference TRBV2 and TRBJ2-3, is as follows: EPEVTQTPSHQVTQMGQEVILRCVPISNHLYFYWYRQILGQKVEFLVSFYNNEISEKSEIFDDQFSVERPDGSNFTLKIRSTKLEDSAMYFCASRKLAGDEGTDTQYFGPGTRLTVL.

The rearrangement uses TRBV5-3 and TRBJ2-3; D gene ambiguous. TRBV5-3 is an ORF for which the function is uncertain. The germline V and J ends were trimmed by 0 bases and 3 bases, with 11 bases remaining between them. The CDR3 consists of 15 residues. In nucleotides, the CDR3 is TGTGCCAGAAGCTTGGAGGGTCAGCATACAGATACGCAGTATTTT. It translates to CARSLEGQHTDTQYF.

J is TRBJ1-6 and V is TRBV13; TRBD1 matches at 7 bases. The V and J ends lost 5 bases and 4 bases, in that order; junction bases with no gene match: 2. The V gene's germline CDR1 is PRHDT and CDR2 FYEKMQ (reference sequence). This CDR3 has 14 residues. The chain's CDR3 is CASSHRGYNSPLHF. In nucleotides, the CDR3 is TGTGCCAGCAGCCACAGGGGTTATAATTCACCCCTCCACTTT.

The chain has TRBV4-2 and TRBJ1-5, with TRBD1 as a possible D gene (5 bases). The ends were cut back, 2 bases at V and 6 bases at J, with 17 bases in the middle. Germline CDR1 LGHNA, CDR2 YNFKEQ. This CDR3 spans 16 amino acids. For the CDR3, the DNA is TGTGCCAGCAGCCAATTCGACTCCAGCGGGGGTCAGCCCCAGCATTTT. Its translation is CASSQFDSSGGQPQHF.

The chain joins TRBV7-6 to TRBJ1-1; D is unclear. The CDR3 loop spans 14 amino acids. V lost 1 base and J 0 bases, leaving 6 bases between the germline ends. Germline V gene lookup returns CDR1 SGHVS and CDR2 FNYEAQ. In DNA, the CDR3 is TGTGCCAGCAGCTTAGAGGCAATGAACACTGAAGCTTTCTTT. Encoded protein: CASSLEAMNTEAFF.

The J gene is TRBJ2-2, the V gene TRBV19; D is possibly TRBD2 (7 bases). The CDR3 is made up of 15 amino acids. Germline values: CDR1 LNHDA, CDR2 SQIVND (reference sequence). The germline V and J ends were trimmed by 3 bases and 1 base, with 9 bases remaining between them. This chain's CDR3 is CASSIGGRNTGELFF. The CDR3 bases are TGTGCCAGTAGTATCGGGGGGCGGAACACCGGGGAGCTGTTTTTT. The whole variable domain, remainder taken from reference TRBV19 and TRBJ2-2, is DGGITQSPKYLFRKEGQNVTLSCEQNLNHDAMYWYRQDPGQGLRLIYYSQIVNDFQKGDIAEGYSVSREKKESFPLTVTSAQKNPTAFYLCASSIGGRNTGELFFGEGSRLTVL.

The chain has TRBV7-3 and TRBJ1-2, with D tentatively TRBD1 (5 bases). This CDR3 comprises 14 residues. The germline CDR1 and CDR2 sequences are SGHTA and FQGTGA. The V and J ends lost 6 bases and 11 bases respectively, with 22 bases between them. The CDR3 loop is CASRVPGTALGYTF. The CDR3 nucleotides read TGTGCCAGCAGAGTCCCCGGGACGGCTCTTGGGTACACCTTC. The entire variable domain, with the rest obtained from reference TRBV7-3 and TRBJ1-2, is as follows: GAGVSQTPSNKVTEKGKYVELRCDPISGHTALYWYRQSLGQGPEFLIYFQGTGAADDSGLPNDRFFAVRPEGSVSTLKIQRTERGDSAVYLCASRVPGTALGYTFGSGTRLTVV.

The CDR3 region has the DNA TGTGCCAGCAGCTTAGATCAGGGACAGAGTAATTCACCCCTCCACTTT. Amino acids: CASSLDQGQSNSPLHF. V is TRBV5-6 and J is TRBJ1-6; TRBD1 matches at 7 bases. CDR3 length equals 16 residues. The trim removed 2 bases at V and 6 bases at J, leaving 8 bases unmatched. The V gene's germline CDR1 is SGHDT and CDR2 YYEEEE.

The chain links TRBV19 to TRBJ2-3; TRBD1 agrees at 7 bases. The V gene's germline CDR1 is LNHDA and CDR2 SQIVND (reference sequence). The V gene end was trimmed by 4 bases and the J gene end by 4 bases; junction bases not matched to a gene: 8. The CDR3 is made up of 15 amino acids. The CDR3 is CASSTGQDVSDTQYF. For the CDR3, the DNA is TGTGCCAGTAGTACCGGACAGGATGTATCAGATACGCAGTATTTT.

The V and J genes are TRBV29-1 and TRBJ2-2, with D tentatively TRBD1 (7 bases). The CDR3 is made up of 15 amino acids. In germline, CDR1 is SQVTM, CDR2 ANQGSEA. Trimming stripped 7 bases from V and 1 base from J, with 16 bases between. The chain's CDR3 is CSAAGGTENTGELFF. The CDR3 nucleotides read TGCAGCGCAGCCGGCGGGACAGAGAACACCGGGGAGCTGTTTTTT.